This T cell receptor (beta chain) emerged from a study of cytomegalovirus exposure and HLA in healthy donors. 13 Jbeta primers and 60 Vbeta primers were used for the PCR. Clones were sequenced by immunoSEQ multiplex PCR, and TCRdb holds only the in-frame ones, with some missing. This sample has some 150,000 clones, with about 86% found just once. Points from the study as a whole: What was likely a sequencing artifact was a cluster of highly shared sequence variants.

V was clipped by 3 bases and J by 5 bases; unmatched bases: 5. The CDR3 consists of 14 residues. Germline V lookup: CDR1 MNHEY, CDR2 SMNVEV (reference sequence). Regarding this clone: Its target is unknown.

In nominal health when sampled, donors likely had unrecorded immune exposures nonetheless. The TCR sequence derives from a man in his forties or fifties in good health and CMV-seropositive. The V call is TRBV27, the J call TRBJ2-7, with 9 bases lining up with TRBD1. The sequenced sample was PBMCs. CDR3 sequence: CASSLGQGFNEQYF. The CDR3 DNA sequence: TGTGCCAGCAGTTTGGGACAGGGTTTCAACGAGCAGTACTTC.